These T cell receptor beta chains were read from a single sample in a study of blood T cell repertoires in COVID-19. Produced via immunoSEQ multiplex PCR; TCRdb's table is partial and in-frame only. The sample includes about 200,000 clones, 65% to 90% of them seen just once. Specimen: PBMCs or T cells enriched from blood (not recorded which). Every receptor here comes from a woman between 35 and 50 years old with acute COVID-19. The CDR3 runs from the conserved cysteine through the conserved F or W. A D gene is named only where the DNA matches it firmly. The size entry is marked missing in some rows and otherwise reads once, few, many or a size class.

D	size	V	J	CDR3	DNA
-	-	TRBV10-3	TRBJ2-4	CAISQEGIGKNIQYF	TGTGCCATCTCCCAGGAGGGGATAGGCAAAAACATTCAGTACTTC
TRBD1	-	TRBV11-2	TRBJ2-1	CASSSRGQGAGEQFF	TGTGCCAGCAGCTCTCGGGGACAGGGGGCTGGTGAGCAGTTCTTC
-	-	TRBV3-1/TRBV3-2	TRBJ2-3	CASSQALRDTQYF	TGTGCCAGCAGCCAGGCCCTTCGAGATACGCAGTATTTT
TRBD2	few	TRBV7-9	TRBJ2-7	CASSPQAGGPREQYF	TGTGCCAGCAGCCCCCAGGCGGGAGGGCCAAGGGAGCAGTACTTC
TRBD2	-	TRBV24-1	TRBJ2-2	CATSDLAGGLQTGELFF	TGTGCCACCAGTGATTTAGCGGGAGGGCTCCAGACCGGGGAGCTGTTTTTT
TRBD2	-	TRBV7-2	TRBJ2-1	CASSLDSGRANEQFF	TGTGCCAGCAGCTTAGATAGCGGGAGGGCTAATGAGCAGTTCTTC
-	-	TRBV7-3	TRBJ2-1	CASSFPGLDGSTYNEQFF	TGTGCCAGCAGCTTCCCGGGACTCGATGGGAGTACCTACAATGAGCAGTTCTTC
TRBD1	-	TRBV28	TRBJ2-1	CASRMGQGVYNEQFF	TGTGCCAGCAGAATGGGACAGGGAGTTTACAATGAGCAGTTCTTC
TRBD2	once	TRBV11-2	TRBJ2-7	CASSLGLAGGFDEQYF	TGTGCCAGCAGCCTCGGGCTAGCGGGAGGGTTCGACGAGCAGTACTTC
-	-	TRBV7-9	TRBJ2-1	CASSLAKGGSGHYNEQFF	TGTGCCAGCAGCTTAGCTAAGGGGGGTAGCGGGCATTACAATGAGCAGTTCTTC
-	-	TRBV5-1	TRBJ2-1	CASNSPDWGPEQFF	TGCGCCAGCAACTCCCCAGATTGGGGCCCGGAGCAGTTCTTC
-	-	TRBV4-1	TRBJ1-1	CASSLQDPNTEAFF	TGCGCCAGCAGCTTACAGGACCCGAACACTGAAGCTTTCTTT
TRBD1	-	TRBV27	TRBJ1-5	CASSGAQGANQPQHF	TGTGCCAGCAGTGGCGCACAGGGGGCTAATCAGCCCCAGCATTTT
-	-	TRBV12-1	TRBJ2-1	CASSTETSGRANEQFF	TGTGCCAGCAGCACTGAGACTAGCGGGAGGGCCAATGAGCAGTTCTTC
TRBD1	few	TRBV15	TRBJ2-2	CATSAGGNTGELFF	TGTGCCACCAGTGCAGGGGGGAACACCGGGGAGCTGTTTTTT
-	-	TRBV3-1/TRBV3-2	TRBJ1-2	CASSLSWGLNYGYTF	TGTGCCAGCAGCCTATCCTGGGGCCTGAACTATGGCTACACCTTC
TRBD1	-	TRBV6-6	TRBJ1-5	CASSLEQGGRNQPQHF	TGTGCCAGCAGTTTAGAACAAGGGGGCCGCAATCAGCCCCAGCATTTT